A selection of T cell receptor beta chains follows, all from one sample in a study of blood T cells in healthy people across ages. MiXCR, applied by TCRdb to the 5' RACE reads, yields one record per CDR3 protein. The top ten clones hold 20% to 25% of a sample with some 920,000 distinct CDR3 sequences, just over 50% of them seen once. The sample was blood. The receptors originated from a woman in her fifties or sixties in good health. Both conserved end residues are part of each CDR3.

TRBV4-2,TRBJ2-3,CASSQAGGSTDTQYF
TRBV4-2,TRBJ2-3,CASSQRRTGVPDTQYF
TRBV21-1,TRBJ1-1,CASSIVTGVECEAFF
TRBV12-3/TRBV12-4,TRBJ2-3,CASSLGTGSDTQYF
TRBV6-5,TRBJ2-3,CASTGFGSSDTQYF
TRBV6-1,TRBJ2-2,CASNRGTGELFF
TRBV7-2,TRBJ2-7,CASSVVVEREQYF
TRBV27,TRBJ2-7,CASRRSSRAGGYEQYF
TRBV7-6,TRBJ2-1,CASSPKVDEQFF
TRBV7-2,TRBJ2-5,CASSLALGLAVEETQYF
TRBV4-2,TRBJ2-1,CASSQRDTNNEQFF
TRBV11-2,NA,CASSLGRDETYEQYF
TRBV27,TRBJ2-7,CASSPHDSYEQYF
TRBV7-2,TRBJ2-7,CASSLGPGFGYEQYF
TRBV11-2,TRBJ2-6,CASSLRGAPGANVLTF
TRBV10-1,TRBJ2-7,CASSDSTPYEQYF
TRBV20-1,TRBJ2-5,CSVGGRPQETQYF
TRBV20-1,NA,CSATNRDWSEQYF
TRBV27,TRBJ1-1,CATQVKRRENTEAFF
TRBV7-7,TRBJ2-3,CASSSSRGRTPFPSDTQYF
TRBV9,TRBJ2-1,CASSVEPGAYNEQFF
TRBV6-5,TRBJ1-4,CASSSASRVNSEKLFF